What follows is one TCR beta chain and its context. Its antigen remains unidentified. The data originate from a study of CXCR3-negative and CXCR3-positive naive CD8 T cells. Naive cells were sorted as CD45RO-, CCR7+, CD27+ and CD95-. This CDR3 is 13 amino acids long. CDR1 is MDHEN, CDR2 SYDVKM, per germline. Libraries were UMI-labeled 5' RACE TRB cDNA. TCRdb re-called the 5' RACE reads; every CDR3 protein appears as one record, without DNA. In total, the table holds about 86,000 distinct CDR3 sequences. The study, taken as a whole, reports: The study found more hydrophobic TRB CDR3s in CXCR3-positive naive cells than in CXCR3-negative naive cells.

This TCR was sampled from a human donor in good health. Some clones in this sample may be carry-over from other donors' samples. The sequenced sample was naive CXCR3+ CD8+ T cells from blood. This sample's subset: CD45RO-CCR7+CD27+CD95- naive CD8+ T cells expressing CXCR3 (TNR3+). V gene TRBV28 combines with J gene TRBJ1-1. This chain's CDR3 is CASSSSENTEAFF.